This T cell receptor (beta chain) stems from a study of graft-versus-host responses after intestinal transplantation. Study overall: Transplant types were multivisceral, liver-intestinal, or isolated intestinal.

Proliferating CFSE-low CD3+CD4+ and CD3+CD8+ responders were sorted after the reaction. Whole-study findings and limits: Patients who carried graft-donor T cell macrochimerism also had high graft-versus-host to host-versus-graft clonal ratios in their allografts. Present in recipient marrow, GvH clones included some that appeared first in ileum or blood.

This CDR3 contains 17 residues. V dropped 1 base and J dropped 2; count of bases not matched to a gene: 11. CDR1 and CDR2 from the germline V gene are GTSNPN and SVGIG (reference sequence). Profiled with immunoSEQ multiplex PCR; TCRdb holds only in-frame clones, not every one. The table shows some 13,000 clones, with about 36% occurring only once. This clonotype was sampled from a human patient who received an intestinal transplant. Sequences were derived from alloreactive CD4+ T cells from a mixed lymphocyte reaction culture, sampled before intestinal transplant. Subset denoted: CFSE-low proliferating T cells sorted from roughly six-day pre-transplant mixed lymphocyte reaction (GvH or HvG direction). The chain carries TRBV30 and TRBJ2-7; 10 positions match TRBD1. As DNA, the CDR3 is TGTGCCTGGAGTGCCAAAACCGGACAGGGGGGTCCCTACGAGCAGTACTTC. It specifies CAWSAKTGQGGPYEQYF.